These T cell receptor beta chains were read from a single sample in a study of cytomegalovirus exposure and HLA in healthy donors. Repertoires were generated with immunoSEQ multiplex PCR, while TCRdb's copy carries only in-frame clones and drops some. The profile covers around 300,000 clones, with about 86% appearing a single time and roughly 1% taken by the ten largest. The sample was PBMCs. The receptors were sampled from a woman younger than 30 in good health and CMV-seronegative. Each CDR3 is given with its conserved first and last residue. D genes are given only for firm matches. Size tells how often a clone was seen (once, few, many) or the class of an expanded clone, and some rows leave it out.

D gene,J gene,clone size,V gene,CDR3 protein,CDR3 DNA
TRBD1,TRBJ1-2,.,TRBV9,CASSRTGEDGYTF,TGTGCCAGCAGTCGGACAGGGGAGGATGGCTACACCTTC
.,TRBJ1-2,.,TRBV10-3,CAISVGAENYGYTF,TGTGCCATCAGTGTAGGAGCCGAGAACTATGGCTACACCTTC
.,TRBJ1-2,.,TRBV2,CASSEQGNYGYTF,TGTGCCAGCAGTGAACAGGGGAACTATGGCTACACCTTC
TRBD1,TRBJ1-2,.,TRBV5-1,CASREPGQGGPGYTF,TGCGCCAGCAGGGAGCCGGGACAGGGTGGGCCAGGCTACACCTTC
TRBD1,TRBJ2-7,.,TRBV4-3,CASSPDRGYEQYF,TGCGCCAGCAGTCCAGACAGGGGCTACGAGCAGTACTTC
.,TRBJ1-3,.,TRBV27,CASSLRGVGGNTIYF,TGTGCCAGCAGTTTACGAGGTGTTGGGGGAAACACCATATATTTT
.,TRBJ1-2,.,TRBV4-3,CASSQDGGNYGYTF,TGCGCCAGCAGCCAAGACGGAGGAAACTATGGCTACACCTTC
.,TRBJ2-7,.,TRBV13,CASSFPGAYEQYF,TGTGCCAGCAGCTTCCCGGGGGCCTACGAGCAGTACTTC
.,TRBJ1-4,.,TRBV9,CASSTSLTRVNRKEKLFF,TGTGCCAGCAGCACCTCACTAACACGGGTGAACCGCAAAGAAAAACTGTTTTTT
TRBD1,TRBJ2-7,.,TRBV10-2,CASRLNAGTDYEQYF,TGCGCCAGCAGACTAAACGCCGGGACAGACTACGAGCAGTACTTC
.,TRBJ1-2,few,TRBV30,CAWSSWGPGYTF,TGTGCCTGGAGTTCTTGGGGCCCGGGCTACACCTTC
.,TRBJ1-4,.,TRBV27,CASSFHRPDRLEEKLFF,TGTGCCAGCAGTTTCCACAGGCCCGACAGGCTCGAGGAAAAACTGTTTTTT
TRBD2,TRBJ2-1,.,TRBV5-4,CASSFGREDYNEQFF,TGTGCCAGCAGCTTTGGGCGGGAGGACTACAATGAGCAGTTCTTC
.,TRBJ2-7,.,TRBV5-4,CASSPREGAHEQYF,TGTGCCAGCAGCCCCCGGGAGGGGGCCCACGAGCAGTACTTC
.,TRBJ2-6,.,TRBV4-1,CASSQAGDYSGANVLTF,TGCGCCAGCAGCCAAGCAGGCGACTATAGTGGGGCCAACGTCCTGACTTTC
.,TRBJ1-2,.,TRBV5-5,CASSLVPGSNYGYTF,TGTGCCAGCAGCTTGGTGCCAGGGTCAAACTATGGCTACACCTTC
TRBD1,TRBJ1-2,.,TRBV19,CASSPDRVAGYTF,TGTGCCAGTAGTCCGGACAGGGTAGCTGGCTACACCTTC
.,TRBJ1-3,.,TRBV9,CASSVFNRLSSGNTIYF,TGTGCCAGCAGCGTATTTAATAGACTCAGCTCTGGAAACACCATATATTTT
TRBD1,TRBJ2-7,.,TRBV9,CASSGGTGPGYEQYF,TGTGCCAGCAGCGGCGGGACAGGTCCCGGCTACGAGCAGTACTTC
.,TRBJ2-7,.,TRBV27,CASSLNRDHGEQYF,TGTGCCAGCAGTCTGAACAGGGACCATGGGGAGCAGTACTTC
TRBD1,TRBJ1-3,.,TRBV19,CASQQGSGNTIYF,TGTGCCAGTCAACAGGGGAGCGGAAACACCATATATTTT
.,TRBJ1-1,.,TRBV18,CASSPPMQGSTEAFF,TGTGCCAGCTCACCACCAATGCAGGGGTCCACTGAAGCTTTCTTT
TRBD1,TRBJ1-1,once,TRBV9,CASSYPGTASSEAFF,TGTGCCAGCAGCTACCCCGGGACAGCGTCTTCGGAAGCTTTCTTT
TRBD1,TRBJ1-1,.,TRBV7-9,CASSVGQGGTEAFF,TGTGCCAGCAGCGTCGGACAGGGGGGCACTGAAGCTTTCTTT
TRBD2,TRBJ2-7,.,TRBV9,CASSVGTSGGATYEQYF,TGTGCCAGCAGCGTCGGGACTAGCGGGGGGGCCACCTACGAGCAGTACTTC
.,TRBJ2-5,.,TRBV11-3,CASSLMARSETQYF,TGTGCCAGCAGCTTAATGGCGAGGTCGGAGACCCAGTACTTC
TRBD1,TRBJ1-6,.,TRBV10-1,CASSVPGQGNPGNSPLHF,TGCGCCAGCAGTGTACCAGGACAGGGGAACCCGGGTAATTCACCCCTCCACTTT
.,TRBJ2-7,.,TRBV10-3,CAISGSPYEQYF,TGTGCCATCAGTGGGAGTCCCTACGAGCAGTACTTC
.,TRBJ2-5,.,TRBV7-9,CASSGPGETQYF,TGTGCCAGCAGCGGGCCTGGCGAGACCCAGTACTTC
TRBD1,TRBJ1-6,.,TRBV27,CASSWSTGGNSPLHF,TGTGCCAGCAGTTGGTCTACAGGGGGTAATTCACCCCTCCACTTT
TRBD1,TRBJ1-2,.,TRBV2,CASSEYRQGTYGYTF,TGTGCCAGCAGTGAATATCGACAGGGGACCTATGGCTACACCTTC
.,TRBJ2-7,.,TRBV11-2,CASSSLLGRRYEQYF,TGTGCCAGCAGCTCGCTCCTCGGGAGAAGATACGAGCAGTACTTC
TRBD1,TRBJ2-5,.,TRBV18,CASSPRQGDGQETQYF,TGTGCCAGCTCACCCCGACAGGGGGACGGCCAAGAGACCCAGTACTTC
.,TRBJ2-6,.,TRBV19,CASQLPGTAGVLTF,TGTGCCAGTCAACTCCCGGGGACAGCGGGTGTCCTGACTTTC
.,TRBJ1-1,few,TRBV19,CASSLRTANTEAFF,TGTGCCAGTAGTCTACGGACAGCCAACACTGAAGCTTTCTTT
.,TRBJ1-1,few,TRBV27,CASRPYDRNTEAFF,TGTGCCAGCAGACCCTACGACAGGAACACTGAAGCTTTCTTT
TRBD1,TRBJ1-2,.,TRBV7-2,CASSRMATGDYGYTF,TGTGCCAGCAGTCGAATGGCCACAGGGGACTATGGCTACACCTTC
.,TRBJ1-1,.,TRBV27,CATHTGRAEAFF,TGTGCCACTCACACAGGGCGGGCTGAAGCTTTCTTT
TRBD2,TRBJ2-4,.,TRBV9,CASSASGGHSKNIQYF,TGTGCCAGCAGCGCAAGCGGGGGGCACTCCAAAAACATTCAGTACTTC
.,TRBJ2-1,.,TRBV28,CASRALAVNEQFF,TGTGCCAGCAGGGCACTAGCTGTGAATGAGCAGTTCTTC
.,TRBJ2-7,.,TRBV7-2,CASSPHPREQYF,TGTGCCAGCAGCCCCCACCCCAGGGAGCAGTACTTC
.,TRBJ2-1,.,TRBV18,CASSPRKGGVSYNEQFF,TGTGCCAGCTCACCACGGAAAGGAGGGGTCTCCTACAATGAGCAGTTCTTC
TRBD1,TRBJ1-5,.,TRBV18,CASSRDREQPQHF,TGTGCCAGCTCACGAGACAGGGAGCAGCCCCAGCATTTT
.,TRBJ2-5,.,TRBV4-3,CASSHQDRQETQYF,TGCGCCAGCAGCCACCAGGACAGACAAGAGACCCAGTACTTC
TRBD2,TRBJ2-3,.,TRBV2,CASSGSGGPSTQYF,TGTGCCAGCAGTGGTAGCGGGGGGCCGTCTACGCAGTATTTT
TRBD2,TRBJ2-4,.,TRBV6-5,CATRPGLAWGGSIF,TGTGCCACCCGACCGGGACTAGCGTGGGGGGGGTCGATCTTC
.,TRBJ2-3,.,TRBV11-3,CASSLQSTGDTQYF,TGTGCCAGCAGCTTACAGTCCACAGGGGATACGCAGTATTTT
.,TRBJ2-1,.,TRBV28,CASSLTGGRYNEQFF,TGTGCCAGCAGTTTAACGGGGGGCCGGTACAATGAGCAGTTCTTC
TRBD2,TRBJ2-7,once,TRBV19,CASSSRTSGSYEQYF,TGTGCCAGTAGTTCTCGGACTAGCGGGAGCTACGAGCAGTACTTC